This TCR beta chain is from a study of cytomegalovirus exposure and HLA in healthy donors. CDR3 size: 15 residues. The V gene end was trimmed by 6 bases and the J gene end by 6 bases; junction bases not matched to a gene: 8. Germline lookup yields CDR1 KGHSH and CDR2 LQKENI. General study points: It was confirmed in vitro that a few of the CMV-associated chains were specific for CMV antigens. Clusters of TCRs from the first cohort tended to co-occur in the 100 to 150 validation repertoires (as a later analysis found). There were some public TCRs occurring in many donors, but most TCR sequences were rare.

Some clones are missing from TCRdb's copy, which holds only in-frame ones; the method was immunoSEQ multiplex PCR. Seen here are approximately 280,000 clones, 85% to 90% observed once, and the top ten hold approximately 0.94%. A note on this clone: Its antigen is not known.

Source material: PBMCs. The chain has TRBV18 and TRBJ2-3, with 11 bases identical to TRBD2. The clonotype comes from a woman younger than 35 in good health and CMV-seronegative. CDR3 protein: CASSPELAGADTQYF. CDR3 bases: TGTGCCAGCTCTCCTGAACTAGCGGGAGCGGATACGCAGTATTTT.